This TCR beta chain was identified in a study of blood T cell repertoires in COVID-19. Overall study: Samples came from the United States, Italy and Spain, spanning acute and convalescent COVID-19. PBMCs, B-cell-depleted T cells, or T cells provided the cDNA or gDNA that made up the material.

This clone was seen once. TCRdb's copy holds only in-frame clones and misses some; the assay was immunoSEQ multiplex PCR. The table lists tens of thousands of clones, roughly 80% of them singletons. Material for sequencing was peripheral blood. The sequence derives from a human donor in a cohort sampled during active COVID-19.

The CDR3 DNA is TGTGCCAGCAGCCGGACGGGAGCCCCTACCTACGAGCAGTACTTC. Its translation: CASSRTGAPTYEQYF. The J gene is TRBJ2-7, the V gene TRBV3-1 (or the pseudogene TRBV3-2), with D perhaps TRBD2 (6 bases). Germline loops: CDR1 LGHDT, CDR2 YNNKEL (reference sequence). Trimming took 4 bases from V and 2 from J, leaving 15 bases between them. This CDR3 has 15 amino acids.